Following are 22 T cell receptor beta chains from one sample sequenced in a study of response to subunit inactivated influenza vaccine. One entry per CDR3 protein, called by TCRdb with MiXCR from the RT-PCR reads. The sample lists around 750,000 distinct CDR3 sequences, around 21% occurring once. Sequencing was performed on PBMCs from blood, taken 5 to 6 days after vaccination. The receptors originated from a man aged 45 to 65 who received an inactivated influenza vaccine.

For this clonotype: The junction departs from germline at one end; a sequencing error may be responsible. This chain joins TRBV5-4 and TRBJ2-5; D perhaps matches TRBD1 (6 bases). CDR1 is SGHNT and CDR2 is YYREEE in the germline V gene (reference sequence). The CDR3 consists of 14 residues. This CDR3 reads CASSSAGARETQYF. The CDR3 nucleotides read TGTGCTAGCAGCTCAGCAGGGGCACGGGAGACCCAGTACTTC.

The chain links TRBV20-1 to TRBJ2-6; 11 bases line up with TRBD1. CDR3 length equals 20 residues. J gave up 0 bases and V 2 bases, and 12 bases lay outside the gene matches. Germline CDR1 reads DFQATT; CDR2 reads SNEGSKA (reference sequence). CDR3 protein: CSARSRTGGGGRSGANVLTF. The CDR3 DNA follows: TGCAGTGCTAGAAGTCGGACAGGGGGCGGTGGGCGCTCTGGGGCCAACGTCCTGACTTTC.

This clonotype has a handful of counts. The chain links TRBV7-2 to TRBJ2-7; 9 nucleotides agree with TRBD1. V dropped 6 bases and J dropped 4; count of bases not matched to a gene: 13. Germline loops: CDR1 SGHTA, CDR2 FQGNSA. The CDR3 sequence is 16 residues long. CDR3 in amino acids: CASSSVPGTGIYEQYF. CDR3 nucleotide sequence: TGTGCCAGCAGTTCGGTCCCCGGGACAGGGATTTACGAGCAGTACTTC.

This clonotype showed up just a few times. The V gene is TRBV27, the J gene TRBJ2-3; 9 nucleotides match TRBD2. The CDR3 has 16 residues. Trimming took 5 bases from V and 2 from J; bases not matched to a gene: 8. CDR1 MNHEY and CDR2 SMNVEV come from the germline V gene (reference sequence). CDR3 residues: CASSAYSGSITDTQYF. DNA for the CDR3: TGTGCCAGCAGTGCGTATAGCGGGAGCATCACAGATACGCAGTATTTT.

The table lists this clonotype with many counts. The chain recombines TRBV7-8 with TRBJ1-2; TRBD1 aligns across 7 bases. This CDR3 comprises 16 residues. The V gene's germline CDR1 is SGHVS and CDR2 FQNEAQ. V was pared by 6 bases and J by 4 bases, with 14 bases of the junction left unmatched. CDR3 nucleotides: TGTGCCAGCAGGCGAGATACAACAGGGGCTGTCTATGGCTACACCTTC. Amino acid sequence: CASRRDTTGAVYGYTF.

This clonotype was seen a few times. The V and J genes are TRBV20-1 and TRBJ2-6, with 9 bases aligning to TRBD1. The CDR3 has 16 amino acids. Unmatched junction bases numbered 6, after V lost 5 bases and J lost 1 base. Germline loops: CDR1 DFQATT, CDR2 SNEGSKA (reference sequence). The CDR3 loop reads CSAVTGGASGANVLTF. The CDR3 bases are TGCAGTGCTGTTACAGGGGGCGCGTCTGGGGCCAACGTCCTGACTTTC.

This chain links TRBV24-1 with TRBJ1-2; D might be TRBD1 (5 bases). Trimming stripped 3 bases from V and 6 bases from J, with 10 bases between. The germline V gene encodes CDR1 KGHDR and CDR2 SFDVKD. The CDR3 consists of 13 residues. The DNA of the CDR3 is TGTGCCACCAGTGATGTCCGGGACCATGGCTACACCTTC. It yields the protein CATSDVRDHGYTF.

This clonotype was counted a few times. A read error may produce the germline difference seen at one junction end. This chain joins TRBV5-5 and TRBJ2-7; D could derive from TRBD1 or TRBD2 (5 bases each). This CDR3 is 14 amino acids long. Germline CDR1 and CDR2: SGHKS and YYEKEE (reference sequence). In DNA form, the CDR3 reads TGTGCCAGCAGCTTGGTGGGGACGGTTTACGCGCAGTACTTC. Translated, it gives CASSLVGTVYAQYF.

V and J are TRBV18 and TRBJ2-1; D is possibly TRBD1 (6 bases). Germline V lookup: CDR1 KGHSH, CDR2 LQKENI. This CDR3 region has 11 residues. Deletions cut 2 bases from V and 13 bases from J, with 9 bases between. The CDR3 loop is CASSPRTEQFF. The CDR3 DNA follows: TGTGCCAGCTCACCAAGGACAGAACAGTTCTTC.

This clonotype came up a few times. The V and J genes are TRBV7-2 and TRBJ2-3; no reliable D call. The germline V gene encodes CDR1 SGHTA and CDR2 FQGNSA. CDR3 size: 13 residues. With 2 bases removed from V and 7 bases from J, the gap between germline ends came to 10 bases. The CDR3 reads CASSLLKLHTQYF. For the CDR3, the DNA is TGTGCCAGCAGCTTACTGAAACTCCATACGCAGTATTTT.

The rearrangement joins TRBV5-1 to TRBJ2-3; D possibly corresponds to TRBD1 (6 bases). Germline-derived CDR1 and CDR2 are SGHRS and YFSETQ. This CDR3 is 16 amino acids long. The germline V and J ends were trimmed by 0 bases and 1 base, with 12 bases remaining between them. The CDR3 region is CASSLARAGGTDTQYF. Here the CDR3 DNA reads TGCGCCAGCAGCTTGGCAAGGGCAGGGGGCACAGATACGCAGTATTTT.

V is TRBV20-1 and J is TRBJ2-7; D is unresolved. Germline CDR1 is DFQATT and CDR2 is SNEGSKA (reference sequence). There are 16 residues in the CDR3. Trimming removed 4 bases from V and 2 bases from J, with 21 bases in between. The CDR3 region is CSATDGSSLQAYEQYF. The DNA for the CDR3 is TGCAGTGCTACTGACGGCAGCTCCCTCCAAGCCTACGAGCAGTACTTC.

This clonotype was seen a handful of times. The chain couples TRBV7-9 to TRBJ2-7; possibly TRBD1 or TRBD2 for D (6 bases each). With 5 bases removed from V and 3 bases from J, the gap between germline ends came to 17 bases. Germline assignment: CDR1 SEHNR and CDR2 FQNEAQ (reference sequence). The CDR3 has 15 amino acids. CDR3 amino acids: CASSRTRGGIYEQYF. The CDR3 bases are TGTGCCAGCAGCCGCACCAGGGGCGGGATCTACGAGCAGTACTTC.

The DNA of the CDR3 is TGTGCCAGCAGTTTTTTCGGACAGGGGTATGGCTACACCTTC. It translates to CASSFFGQGYGYTF. This chain links TRBV27 with TRBJ1-2; 9 bases are a match to TRBD1. The CDR3 is made up of 14 amino acids. The germline gives CDR1 MNHEY, CDR2 SMNVEV (reference sequence). J lost 5 bases, V lost 3 bases, and 4 bases had no gene match.

This clonotype appeared a few times. This chain uses TRBV12-3 or TRBV12-4 with TRBJ1-5; tentative D call: TRBD1 (5 bases). CDR3 length: 14 residues. The ends were cut back, 6 bases at V and 0 bases at J, with 9 bases in the middle. The CDR3 DNA sequence: TGTGCCAGCAGGAGGGGCCCTAGCAATCAGCCCCAGCATTTT. Amino acid sequence: CASRRGPSNQPQHF.

The CDR3 DNA sequence: TGTGCCAGCAGCGTAAACACGGCTGCCTACGAGCAGTACTTC. Its translation is CASSVNTAAYEQYF. The rearrangement uses TRBV9 and TRBJ2-7; unclear D gene. Per the germline V gene, CDR1 is SGDLS and CDR2 is YYNGEE. V lost 1 base and J lost 2, with 10 bases in between. The length of the CDR3 is 14 residues.

The chain uses TRBV20-1 and TRBJ2-1; 7 nucleotides line up with TRBD2. The CDR3 consists of 12 residues. Germline V lookup: CDR1 DFQATT, CDR2 SNEGSKA (reference sequence). J lost 9 bases, V lost 1 base, and 3 bases had no gene match. CDR3 region: CSARVGRSEQFF. The CDR3 DNA reads as TGCAGTGCTAGAGTCGGGAGGAGTGAGCAGTTCTTC.

The rearrangement uses TRBV5-1 and TRBJ1-1; no clear D. CDR3 length: 14 residues. The V end was cut by 3 bases, the J end by 4 bases, with 13 bases between. The germline V gene encodes CDR1 SGHRS and CDR2 YFSETQ. The CDR3 region is CASSSATAGTEAFF. DNA for the CDR3: TGCGCCAGCAGCTCAGCAACTGCGGGCACTGAAGCTTTCTTT.

The chain is built from TRBV25-1 and TRBJ2-3; D is possibly TRBD1 or TRBD2 (5 bases each). The CDR3 loop spans 14 amino acids. The germline V gene has CDR1 MGHDK and CDR2 SYGVNS. V gave up 3 bases and J gave up 3 bases, with 10 bases separating them. The CDR3 sequence: CASSDDRGTDTQYF. The CDR3 nucleotides read TGTGCCAGCAGTGACGACAGAGGGACAGATACGCAGTATTTT.

V usage is TRBV5-8 and J usage is TRBJ2-1, with 7 bases fitting TRBD1. Trimming removed 0 bases from V and 13 bases from J; junction bases left unmatched: 10. This CDR3 has 14 amino acids. The germline CDR1 and CDR2 sequences are SGHTS and YDEGEE. CDR3 bases: TGTGCCAGCAGCTTGGCGGGACAGACGGGTTCACAGTTCTTC. Amino acids: CASSLAGQTGSQFF.

The chain carries TRBV6-2 or TRBV6-3 and TRBJ2-1, with 7 bases fitting TRBD2. The CDR3 consists of 15 residues. V lost 2 bases, J lost 5 bases, and 6 bases stayed unmatched. From germline, CDR1 is MNHEY and CDR2 SVGEGT. CDR3 coding DNA: TGTGCCAGCAGTTACGGGGGGGGGTTCGACAATGAGCAGTTCTTC. It specifies CASSYGGGFDNEQFF.

This chain joins TRBV7-2 and TRBJ2-1; D unclear. This CDR3 contains 14 residues. V was pared by 0 bases and J by 6 bases, with 9 bases between. The germline gives CDR1 SGHTA, CDR2 FQGNSA. The DNA for the CDR3 is TGTGCCAGCAGCTTAGCACAGCGCATCAATGAGCAGTTCTTC. This codes for CASSLAQRINEQFF.